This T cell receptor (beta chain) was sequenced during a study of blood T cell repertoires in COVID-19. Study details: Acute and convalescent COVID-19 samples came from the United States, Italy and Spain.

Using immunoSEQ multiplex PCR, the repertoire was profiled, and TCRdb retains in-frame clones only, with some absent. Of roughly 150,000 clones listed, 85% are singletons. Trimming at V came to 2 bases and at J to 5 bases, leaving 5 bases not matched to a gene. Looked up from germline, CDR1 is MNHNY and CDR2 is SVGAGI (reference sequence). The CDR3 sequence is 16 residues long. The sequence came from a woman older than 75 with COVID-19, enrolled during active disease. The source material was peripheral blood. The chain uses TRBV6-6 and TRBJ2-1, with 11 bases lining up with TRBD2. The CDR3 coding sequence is TGTGCCAGCAGTTACATAGCGGGGGGGCTAGACAATGAGCAGTTCTTC. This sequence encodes CASSYIAGGLDNEQFF.